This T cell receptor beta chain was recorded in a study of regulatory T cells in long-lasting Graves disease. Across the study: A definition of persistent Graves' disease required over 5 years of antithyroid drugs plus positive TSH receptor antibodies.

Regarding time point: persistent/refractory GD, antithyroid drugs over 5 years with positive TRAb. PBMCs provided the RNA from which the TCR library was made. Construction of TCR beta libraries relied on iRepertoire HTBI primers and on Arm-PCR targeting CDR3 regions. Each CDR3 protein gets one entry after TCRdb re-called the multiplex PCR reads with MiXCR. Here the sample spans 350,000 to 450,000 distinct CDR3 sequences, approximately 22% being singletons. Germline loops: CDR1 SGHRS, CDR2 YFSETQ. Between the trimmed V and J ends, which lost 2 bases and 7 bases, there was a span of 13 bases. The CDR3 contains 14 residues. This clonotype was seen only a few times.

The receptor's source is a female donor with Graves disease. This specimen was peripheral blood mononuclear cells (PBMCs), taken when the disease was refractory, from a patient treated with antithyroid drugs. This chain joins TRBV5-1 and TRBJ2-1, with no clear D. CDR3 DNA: TGCGCCAGCAGCTTAGGCAGGCCCCCAAATGAGCAGTTCTTC. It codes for CASSLGRPPNEQFF.